Presented here are 10 T cell receptor beta chains from one specimen sequenced in a study of blood T cell repertoires in COVID-19. Repertoires were generated with immunoSEQ multiplex PCR, while TCRdb's copy carries only in-frame clones and drops some. The sample has roughly 360,000 clones, roughly 86% seen once; the top ten hold 1.3%. The sample comprised PBMCs or T cells enriched from blood (not recorded which). All receptors come from a man aged 30 to 45 who had recovered from COVID-19.

On this clone: At the DNA level, this CDR3 is encoded by other sequences in the same sample as well. The chain recombines TRBV19 with TRBJ1-5; 8 nucleotides match TRBD1. This CDR3 is built from 13 residues. The V gene's germline CDR1 is LNHDA and CDR2 SQIVND (reference sequence). V lost 7 bases to trimming and J lost 4 bases; unmatched junction nucleotides: 3. The CDR3, as DNA: TGTGCCAGTAAAGGACAGGGTAATCAGCCCCAGCATTTT. This sequence encodes CASKGQGNQPQHF.

V is TRBV11-2 and J is TRBJ2-7, with 7 bases fitting TRBD1. V shed 0 bases and J 2 bases; nucleotides not matched to a gene: 4. Germline-derived CDR1 and CDR2 are SGHAT and FQNNGV. The CDR3 consists of 15 residues. Here the CDR3 DNA reads TGTGCCAGCAGCTTAGACCTTGGGACAGCCTACGAGCAGTACTTC. Its translation is CASSLDLGTAYEQYF. Drawing the rest from reference TRBV11-2 and TRBJ2-7, the complete variable domain is EAGVAQSPRYKIIEKRQSVAFWCNPISGHATLYWYQQILGQGPKLLIQFQNNGVVDDSQLPKDRFSAERLKGVDSTLKIQPAKLEDSAVYLCASSLDLGTAYEQYFGPGTRLTVT.

The chain links TRBV18 to TRBJ2-2, with 12 bases that match TRBD1. Germline V gene sequence: CDR1 KGHSH, CDR2 LQKENI. This CDR3 comprises 18 residues. V lost 6 bases and J lost 3; bases outside the gene matches: 11. CDR3 protein: CASSMTGQGAGDTGELFF. In DNA, the CDR3 is TGTGCCAGCTCCATGACGGGACAGGGGGCCGGGGACACCGGGGAGCTGTTTTTT.

The genes are TRBV7-9 and TRBJ1-2, with TRBD1 identical over 10 bases. The CDR3 length is 16 residues. With V trimmed by 6 bases and J by 7 bases, 14 bases remained unmatched. Germline-derived CDR1 and CDR2 are SEHNR and FQNEAQ (reference sequence). The CDR3: CASRLQGQGSAGGYTF. The DNA for the CDR3 is TGTGCCAGCAGACTCCAGGGACAGGGGAGCGCGGGTGGCTACACCTTC.

CDR3 residues: CASSDRTAPYEKLFF. The CDR3 DNA reads as TGTGCCAGCAGCGACAGGACAGCACCTTATGAAAAACTGTTTTTT. This chain uses TRBV5-4 with TRBJ1-4; D might be TRBD1 (6 bases). This CDR3 comprises 15 residues. V lost 4 bases, J lost 6 bases, and 16 bases lay in between. Germline assignment: CDR1 SGHNT and CDR2 YYREEE (reference sequence).

The rearrangement joins TRBV9 to TRBJ2-1; 8 bases agree with TRBD1. This CDR3 region has 16 residues. Germline V gene sequence: CDR1 SGDLS, CDR2 YYNGEE. The ends lost 5 bases at V and 2 bases at J; junction bases unmatched: 9. The CDR3 protein is CASRATGTGAYNEQFF. CDR3 coding DNA: TGTGCCAGCAGAGCTACCGGGACAGGCGCCTACAATGAGCAGTTCTTC.

This clone was counted between two and nine times. This chain links TRBV6-2 or TRBV6-3 with TRBJ1-5; D call uncertain. Germline CDR1 MNHEY, CDR2 SVGEGT. V was cut by 4 bases and J by 4 bases, with 8 bases left in between. The length of the CDR3 is 13 residues. The CDR3 is CASSWARNQPQHF. Here the CDR3 DNA reads TGTGCCAGCAGTTGGGCACGAAATCAGCCCCAGCATTTT.

The chain carries TRBV6-6 and TRBJ1-1; D gene uncertain. Germline CDR1 MNHNY, CDR2 SVGAGI (reference sequence). The germline V and J ends were trimmed by 4 bases and 0 bases, with 15 bases remaining between them. The length of the CDR3 is 16 residues. CDR3 in amino acids: CASSSNGPDLNTEAFF. CDR3 nucleotide sequence: TGTGCCAGCAGTTCGAATGGGCCCGATTTGAACACTGAAGCTTTCTTT.

The table lists this clone with a count of one. This chain joins TRBV5-6 and TRBJ1-2; TRBD1 agrees at 8 bases. J was trimmed by 6 bases and V by 2 bases; bases with no gene match: 3. Germline V CDR1 and CDR2: SGHDT, YYEEEE. This CDR3 spans 13 amino acids. In nucleotides, the CDR3 is TGTGCCAGCAGCTTTCAGGGGGCGGATGGCTACACCTTC. Translating it yields CASSFQGADGYTF.

The chain has TRBV27 and TRBJ1-2; 9 positions agree with TRBD1. Germline CDR1 reads MNHEY; CDR2 reads SMNVEV (reference sequence). This CDR3 contains 13 residues. V lost 7 bases to trimming and J lost 6 bases; unmatched junction nucleotides: 6. DNA for the CDR3: TGTGCCAGCAAGACAGGGGGGTTTGATGGCTACACCTTC. Protein product: CASKTGGFDGYTF.